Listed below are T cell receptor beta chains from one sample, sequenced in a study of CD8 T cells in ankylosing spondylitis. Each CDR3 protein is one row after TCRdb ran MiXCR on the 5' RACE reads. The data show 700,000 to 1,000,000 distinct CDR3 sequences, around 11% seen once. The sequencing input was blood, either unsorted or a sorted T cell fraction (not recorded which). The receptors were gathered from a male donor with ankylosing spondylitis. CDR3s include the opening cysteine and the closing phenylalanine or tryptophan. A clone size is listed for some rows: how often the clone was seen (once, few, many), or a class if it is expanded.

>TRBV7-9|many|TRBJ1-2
CASSGLETENYGYTF
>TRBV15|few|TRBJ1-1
CATRFGQGSTEAFF
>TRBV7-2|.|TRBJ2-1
CASIKIQGSYNEQFF
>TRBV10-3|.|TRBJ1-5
CAISERTGDRNQPQHF
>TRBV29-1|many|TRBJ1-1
CSVVGNLGTEAFF
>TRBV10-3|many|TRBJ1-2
CAISEVAGGRNGYTF
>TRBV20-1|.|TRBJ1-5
CSASLRRPQGRFNQPQHF
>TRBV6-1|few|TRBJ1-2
CASSTRNRLSYGYTF
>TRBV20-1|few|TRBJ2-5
CSAPRGGQETQYF
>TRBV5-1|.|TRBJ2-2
CASSTGLLPPGELFF
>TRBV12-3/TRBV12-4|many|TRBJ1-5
CASSSGQGNNQPQHF
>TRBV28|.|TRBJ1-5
CASSWFPGVEANQPQHF
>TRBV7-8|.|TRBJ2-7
CASSSYRFAYEQYF
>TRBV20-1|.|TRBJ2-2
CSARPATGTGELFF
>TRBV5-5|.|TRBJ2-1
CASSWTSGPGGEQFF
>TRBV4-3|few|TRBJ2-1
CASSQDLGISGHEQFF
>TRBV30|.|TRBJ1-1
CAWSVTGTMNTEAFF
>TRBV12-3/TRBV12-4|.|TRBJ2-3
CASSQGQREGLGTQYF
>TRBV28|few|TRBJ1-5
CASSENNQPQHF
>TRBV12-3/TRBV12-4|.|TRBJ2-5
CASSPRGKETQYF
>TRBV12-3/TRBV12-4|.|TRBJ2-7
CASSLQAYYEQYF
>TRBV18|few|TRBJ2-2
CASSTDRGNPGELFF
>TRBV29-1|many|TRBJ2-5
CSVDPGRETQYF
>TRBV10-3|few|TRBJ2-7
CAISELTSGDYEQYF
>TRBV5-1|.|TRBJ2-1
CASSLFPGRSYNEQFF
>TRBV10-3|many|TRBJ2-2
CAISVTRGRELFF
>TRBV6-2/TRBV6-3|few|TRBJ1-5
CASSFQRDVYSNQPQHF
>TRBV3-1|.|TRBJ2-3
CARTATDTQYF
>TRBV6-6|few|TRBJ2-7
CASSWDTDYEQYF
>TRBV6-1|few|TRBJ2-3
CASSETGDTQYF
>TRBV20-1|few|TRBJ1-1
CSAATRQGQWNTEAFF
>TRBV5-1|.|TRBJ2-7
CASGPGQVLYEQYF
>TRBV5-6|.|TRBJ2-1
CASAPLFGAYNEQFF
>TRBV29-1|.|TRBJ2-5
CSVTGTSGGAGETQYF
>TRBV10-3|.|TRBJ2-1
CAISDSWDEQFF
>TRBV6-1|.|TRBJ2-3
CASSEALRLAGATDTQYF
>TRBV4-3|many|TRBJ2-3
CASSQERFTDTQYF
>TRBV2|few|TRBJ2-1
CASRLGLAGNEQFF
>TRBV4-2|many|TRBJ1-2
CASSQVTDNYGYTF
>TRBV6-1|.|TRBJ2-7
CASRGWRGPRIAYEQYF
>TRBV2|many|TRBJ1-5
CASSELGDQPQHF
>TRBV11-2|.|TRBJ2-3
CASGMSTDTQYF
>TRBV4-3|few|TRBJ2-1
CASSHLAVSSYNEQFF
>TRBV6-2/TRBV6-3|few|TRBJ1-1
CASNTYLNTEAFF
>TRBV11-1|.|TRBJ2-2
CASSQIGGTGELFF
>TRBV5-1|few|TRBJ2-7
CASGQNPRGSYEQYF
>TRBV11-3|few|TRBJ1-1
CASSLVAEAEAFF
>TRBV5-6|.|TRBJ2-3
CASSSDRGRPTDTQYF
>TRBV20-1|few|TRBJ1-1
CSAGWAVTLNTEAFF
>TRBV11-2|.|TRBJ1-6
CASSPGRAGSPLHF